The 17 T cell receptor beta chains below all came from one sample that was sequenced in a study of blood T cell repertoires in COVID-19. Sequenced by immunoSEQ multiplex PCR; TCRdb stores in-frame clones only, minus some. In the table there are 270,000 or so clones, around nine tenths of which are singletons. Sequenced sample: PBMCs or T cells enriched from blood (not recorded which). These receptors all come from a woman aged 18-29 years who had recovered from COVID-19.

As regards this clone: Different DNA sequences within this sample yield the same CDR3. This chain uses TRBV30 with TRBJ1-1; D ambiguous. The germline V and J ends were trimmed by 3 bases and 7 bases, with 18 bases remaining between them. This CDR3 region has 14 residues. CDR1 and CDR2 from the germline V gene are GTSNPN and SVGIG (reference sequence). The DNA for the CDR3 is TGTGCCTGGAGACGCACCGACACGGGAGGTGAAGCTTTCTTT. Its translation: CAWRRTDTGGEAFF.

This chain joins TRBV29-1 and TRBJ2-3, with no clear D. The germline V gene has CDR1 SQVTM and CDR2 ANQGSEA. The V and J ends lost 1 base and 6 bases respectively, with 23 bases between them. The CDR3 contains 17 residues. The CDR3 DNA sequence: TGCAGCGTTGAAGGGGCGACCGCCAACATGCACCACGATACGCAGTATTTT. Translating gives CSVEGATANMHHDTQYF.

The genes are TRBV9 and TRBJ2-1; TRBD2 is a possible D gene (6 bases). Germline CDR1 reads SGDLS; CDR2 reads YYNGEE. V gave up 4 bases and J gave up 8 bases, with 10 bases separating them. The CDR3 runs to 12 residues. The CDR3, as DNA: TGTGCCAGCAGCCCTAGCGCGGATGAGCAGTTCTTC. Its protein is CASSPSADEQFF.

This chain links TRBV28 with TRBJ1-5; 9 positions agree with TRBD1. The V gene's germline CDR1 is MDHEN and CDR2 SYDVKM. The V and J ends lost 5 bases and 5 bases, in that order; junction bases with no gene match: 7. The CDR3 covers 15 residues. The CDR3 is CASSPSGTGYQPQHF. The CDR3 coding sequence is TGTGCCAGCAGTCCCTCCGGGACAGGGTATCAGCCCCAGCATTTT.

The chain couples TRBV10-3 to TRBJ2-3; D may be TRBD2 (6 bases). Germline CDR1 ENHRY, CDR2 SYGVKD. This CDR3 is built from 18 residues. V was trimmed by 6 bases and J by 2 bases, leaving 24 bases between them. The CDR3 nucleotides read TGTGCCATCAGCCGATCCGAGTTCACCGGGACTGCCACAGATACGCAGTATTTT. This sequence encodes CAISRSEFTGTATDTQYF.

The J gene is TRBJ2-5, the V gene TRBV4-1; no firm D call. The CDR3 is 14 amino acids. V lost 1 base to trimming and J lost 5 bases, with 11 bases between them. The germline V gene encodes CDR1 MGHRA and CDR2 YSYEKL. This CDR3 reads CASSQVGVMETQYF. The CDR3 DNA reads as TGCGCCAGCAGCCAAGTTGGAGTTATGGAGACCCAGTACTTC.

The chain links TRBV6-2 or TRBV6-3 to TRBJ2-1, with 10 bases identical to TRBD2. V trimming: 2 bases; J trimming: 8 bases; junction bases outside the gene matches: 21. Germline V CDR1 and CDR2: MNHEY, SVGEGT. The CDR3 totals 20 residues. This CDR3 is CASSYPIQRGGLSTLDEQFF. The DNA for the CDR3 is TGTGCCAGCAGTTACCCCATCCAGCGGGGGGGACTATCGACTTTGGATGAGCAGTTCTTC.

J is TRBJ1-5 and V is TRBV3-1 (or the pseudogene TRBV3-2); D gene unclear. The V end was cut by 0 bases, the J end by 4 bases, with 10 bases between. The CDR3 loop spans 15 amino acids. CDR1 is LGHDT and CDR2 is YNNKEL in the germline V gene (reference sequence). The CDR3 region is CASSQDTDANQPQHF. The CDR3 region has the DNA TGTGCCAGCAGCCAAGATACCGATGCGAATCAGCCCCAGCATTTT.

V usage is TRBV9 and J usage is TRBJ2-1; 12 bases are a match to TRBD1. V trimming: 4 bases; J trimming: 5 bases; junction bases outside the gene matches: 13. Germline-derived CDR1 and CDR2 are SGDLS and YYNGEE. The CDR3 is made up of 18 amino acids. CDR3 DNA: TGTGCCAGCAGCCTTGGGGGACAGGGGGCGATTTCCCACAATGAGCAGTTCTTC. It specifies CASSLGGQGAISHNEQFF.

The CDR3 reads CASGTDYEQYF. CDR3 DNA sequence: TGTGCCAGCGGGACAGACTACGAGCAGTACTTC. V usage is TRBV27 and J usage is TRBJ2-7, with 7 bases matching TRBD1. Germline V gene sequence: CDR1 MNHEY, CDR2 SMNVEV (reference sequence). The V and J ends lost 8 bases and 3 bases, in that order; junction bases with no gene match: 1. The CDR3 is 11 residues long.

This clone was counted a few times. The chain combines TRBV30 with TRBJ2-1, with TRBD1 matching 10 bases. The CDR3 is made up of 13 amino acids. The germline V gene encodes CDR1 GTSNPN and CDR2 SVGIG (reference sequence). V shed 7 bases, J shed 6 bases, and the junction held 6 bases outside the gene matches. The CDR3 DNA is TGTGCCTACGACAGGGGGCGTTTCAATGAGCAGTTCTTC. Residues: CAYDRGRFNEQFF.

The chain is built from TRBV6-2 or TRBV6-3 and TRBJ2-5, with D tentatively TRBD1 (5 bases). Germline V gives CDR1 MNHEY, CDR2 SVGEGT. The CDR3 has 15 residues. V lost 2 bases and J 3 bases, leaving 13 bases between the germline ends. CDR3 sequence: CASSYGRVEEETQYF. The CDR3 nucleotides read TGTGCCAGCAGTTACGGCAGGGTTGAGGAAGAGACCCAGTACTTC.

The chain links TRBV6-2 or TRBV6-3 to TRBJ2-5, with 7 bases fitting TRBD1. Looked up from germline, CDR1 is MNHEY and CDR2 is SVGEGT. After removal of 5 bases from V and 2 bases from J, the junction contained 5 bases not matched to a gene. This CDR3 region has 14 residues. The CDR3 region has the DNA TGTGCCAGCAGTAACGGACAGGAGCAAGAGACCCAGTACTTC. Amino acids: CASSNGQEQETQYF.

This chain connects TRBV7-9 to TRBJ1-2; tentatively, D is TRBD1 (6 bases). The CDR3 has 13 residues. Germline CDR1 SEHNR, CDR2 FQNEAQ (reference sequence). Between the trimmed V and J ends, which lost 5 bases and 2 bases, there was a span of 9 bases. The CDR3 DNA sequence: TGTGCCAGCAGCGTAACAGGGAACTATGGCTACACCTTC. This codes for CASSVTGNYGYTF.

The V call is TRBV27, the J call TRBJ1-4; a weak D match, TRBD1 (5 bases). Per germline, CDR1 MNHEY and CDR2 SMNVEV (reference sequence). The V and J ends lost 8 bases and 5 bases respectively, with 15 bases between them. The CDR3 contains 14 residues. In nucleotides, the CDR3 is TGTGCCAGCCGCCTGGGGGGGAACAATGAAAAACTGTTTTTT. Its translation is CASRLGGNNEKLFF.

This clone came up a few times. The V call is TRBV27, the J call TRBJ2-7; 9 positions agree with TRBD2. The CDR3 runs 15 residues. Germline CDR1 is MNHEY and CDR2 is SMNVEV (reference sequence). The V and J ends lost 4 bases and 7 bases, in that order; junction bases with no gene match: 11. The chain's CDR3 is CASSSRLAATGEQYF. The CDR3 coding sequence is TGTGCCAGCAGTTCTCGACTAGCGGCAACGGGAGAGCAGTACTTC.

This chain uses TRBV9 with TRBJ2-7; no definite D call. V was cut by 0 bases and J by 0 bases, with 7 bases left in between. Germline-derived CDR1 and CDR2 are SGDLS and YYNGEE. The CDR3 totals 14 residues. Here the CDR3 DNA reads TGTGCCAGCAGCGTAGGAGTGTTCTCCTACGAGCAGTACTTC. Its protein is CASSVGVFSYEQYF.